The 32 T cell receptor beta chains below were found in one sample sequenced in a study of blood T cells in healthy people across ages. It was with a sample-barcoded 5' primer and a J-beta primer mix that a second PCR of roughly 6 to 12 cycles was run. MiXCR, run by TCRdb on the 5' RACE reads, gives a single entry per CDR3 protein. Seen here are more than 700,000 distinct CDR3 sequences, about 46% observed once, and the top ten hold 15% to 20%. Specimen: blood. Receptors were obtained from an elderly man in good health.

The V call is TRBV2, the J call TRBJ2-3, with D possibly called TRBD1 or TRBD2 (5 bases each). This CDR3 is 15 amino acids long. Germline V gene lookup returns CDR1 SNHLY and CDR2 FYNNEI. V lost 5 bases and J 4 bases, leaving 16 bases between the germline ends. The CDR3 protein is CASSRYGTEPDTQYF. Written as DNA, the CDR3 is TGTGCCAGCAGTCGCTATGGGACGGAACCAGATACGCAGTATTTT.

The chain couples TRBV29-1 to TRBJ1-2; no clear D. Trimming removed 7 bases at V and 0 bases at J, with 12 bases between. CDR1 is SQVTM, CDR2 ANQGSEA, per germline. This CDR3 region has 13 residues. The CDR3 loop is CSAGGTANYGYTF. CDR3 coding DNA: TGCAGCGCGGGCGGCACAGCTAACTATGGCTACACCTTC. The whole variable domain, remainder taken from reference TRBV29-1 and TRBJ1-2, is SAVISQKPSRDICQRGTSLTIQCQVDSQVTMMFWYRQQPGQSLTLIATANQGSEATYESGFVIDKFPISRPNLTFSTLTVSNMSPEDSSIYLCSAGGTANYGYTFGSGTRLTVV.

This clonotype was seen ten or more times. This chain joins TRBV5-1 and TRBJ2-7; TRBD2 matches 10 bases. With V trimmed by 3 bases and J by 3 bases, 9 bases remained unmatched. Germline V gene data show CDR1 as SGHRS and CDR2 as YFSETQ. The CDR3 length is 16 residues. DNA for the CDR3: TGCGCCAGCAGCTCGAGCGGGAGGGCCGGGGACTACGAGCAGTACTTC. This translates into CASSSSGRAGDYEQYF.

This clonotype was seen ten or more times. The chain links TRBV7-2 to TRBJ2-1, with 7 bases lining up with TRBD2. The CDR3 covers 15 residues. Germline CDR1 reads SGHTA; CDR2 reads FQGNSA. The trim removed 4 bases at V and 2 bases at J, leaving 5 bases unmatched. DNA for the CDR3: TGTGCCAGCAGCTCCCCTAGCGGCACCTACAATGAGCAGTTCTTC. Translation: CASSSPSGTYNEQFF.

This clonotype has just a few counts. The V gene is TRBV29-1, the J gene TRBJ2-3; 9 bases agree with TRBD1. Germline CDR1 SQVTM, CDR2 ANQGSEA. The CDR3 length is 13 residues. With 7 bases clipped from V and 3 bases from J, the junction kept 5 bases outside the gene matches. The CDR3 coding sequence is TGCAGCGGACAGGGGGTAAGGACAGATACGCAGTATTTT. It specifies CSGQGVRTDTQYF.

The chain carries TRBV20-1 and TRBJ2-3; D unclear. Trimming took 5 bases from V and 10 from J, leaving 10 bases between them. This CDR3 comprises 10 residues. From germline, CDR1 is DFQATT and CDR2 SNEGSKA (reference sequence). CDR3 nucleotide sequence: TGCAGTGCTCTTGCTTTGGCGCAGTATTTT. Translation: CSALALAQYF.

In its sample, this clonotype was seen many times. This chain links TRBV4-3 with TRBJ1-6, with TRBD1 matching 10 bases. After removal of 0 bases from V and 10 bases from J, the junction contained 6 bases not matched to a gene. Per the germline V gene, CDR1 is LGHNA and CDR2 is YSLEER. This CDR3 is built from 16 residues. The CDR3 sequence is CASSQDMGQGRSPLHF. The CDR3 DNA reads as TGCGCCAGCAGCCAAGATATGGGACAGGGGAGGTCACCCCTCCACTTT.

The chain uses TRBV5-1 and TRBJ2-7, with 7 bases that match TRBD1. Trimming took 2 bases from V and 1 from J; bases not matched to a gene: 6. CDR1 is SGHRS, CDR2 YFSETQ, per germline. The CDR3 extends over 15 amino acids. The CDR3 DNA reads TGCGCCAGCAGCTTAACAGGGGATCTTTCCTACGAGCAGTACTTC. Residues: CASSLTGDLSYEQYF.

This clonotype has more than one count but fewer than ten. The rearrangement joins TRBV27 to TRBJ2-1, with D unresolved. The CDR3 sequence is 12 residues long. The V and J ends lost 5 bases and 3 bases respectively, with 5 bases between them. Per germline, CDR1 MNHEY and CDR2 SMNVEV (reference sequence). The CDR3 DNA follows: TGTGCCAGCAGTCAGAGCTACAATGAGCAGTTCTTC. Its translation is CASSQSYNEQFF.

This clonotype was counted once. CDR3 amino acids: CASSQDGNTYEQYF. The CDR3 DNA follows: TGCGCCAGCAGCCAAGATGGAAACACCTACGAGCAGTACTTC. This sequence joins TRBV4-3 and TRBJ2-7; unclear D gene. The CDR3 length is 14 residues. V gave up 0 bases and J gave up 2 bases, with 8 bases separating them. Germline loops: CDR1 LGHNA, CDR2 YSLEER.

The V and J genes are TRBV7-2 and TRBJ1-2; D is uncertain. CDR1 is SGHTA and CDR2 is FQGNSA in the germline V gene. V gave up 1 base and J gave up 8 bases, with 11 bases separating them. The CDR3 runs to 13 residues. This CDR3 reads CASSLGVARGYTF. The CDR3 bases are TGTGCCAGCAGCTTAGGGGTAGCACGGGGCTACACCTTC.

J is TRBJ2-7 and V is TRBV4-1; 12 nucleotides agree with TRBD2. The CDR3 covers 15 residues. Losses at the gene ends were 3 bases for V and 4 bases for J; bases not matched to a gene: 4. Per the germline V gene, CDR1 is MGHRA and CDR2 is YSYEKL. As DNA, the CDR3 is TGCGCCAGCAGCCAGCTAGCGGGAGGGATGTACGAGCAGTACTTC. Protein sequence: CASSQLAGGMYEQYF.

The J gene is TRBJ2-7, the V gene TRBV15, with 8 bases matching TRBD1. V trimming: 1 base; J trimming: 2 bases; junction bases outside the gene matches: 7. Germline V gene lookup returns CDR1 LNHNV and CDR2 YYDKDF (reference sequence). The CDR3 loop spans 16 amino acids. The CDR3 is CATSRARQGLTYEQYF. In DNA, the CDR3 is TGTGCCACCAGCAGAGCGAGACAGGGGCTGACCTACGAGCAGTACTTC.

The chain uses TRBV20-1 and TRBJ1-2; 9 nucleotides align to TRBD1. J was trimmed by 4 bases and V by 4 bases; bases with no gene match: 7. Germline-derived CDR1 and CDR2 are DFQATT and SNEGSKA (reference sequence). The CDR3 contains 14 residues. The CDR3 nucleotides read TGCAGTGCTACCGGGACAGGGTTGGGCTATGGCTACACCTTC. Protein product: CSATGTGLGYGYTF.

The rearrangement joins TRBV28 to TRBJ1-2; perhaps TRBD1 as D (5 bases). This CDR3 is built from 15 residues. V was pared by 8 bases and J by 1 base, with 17 bases between. Germline-derived CDR1 and CDR2 are MDHEN and SYDVKM. DNA of the CDR3: TGTGCCAGCCGAGGGAGTCCTGGGGGTAACTATGGCTACACCTTC. Translating it yields CASRGSPGGNYGYTF.

This clonotype was recorded only once. This chain joins TRBV27 and TRBJ2-1; 7 bases match TRBD1. The CDR3 contains 15 residues. V was pared by 6 bases and J by 9 bases, with 14 bases of the junction left unmatched. CDR1 is MNHEY and CDR2 is SMNVEV in the germline V gene (reference sequence). The CDR3 reads CASSPRGNGAGEQFF. The CDR3 DNA reads TGTGCCAGCAGCCCCAGGGGGAATGGGGCGGGTGAGCAGTTCTTC.

This clonotype came up a few times. This chain uses TRBV4-2 with TRBJ2-3; TRBD2 agrees at 16 bases. Trimming removed 3 bases from V and 6 bases from J; junction bases left unmatched: 18. From germline, CDR1 is LGHNA and CDR2 YNFKEQ. The CDR3 sequence is 21 residues long. CDR3 sequence: CASSHPQNGGLAGGPGDTQYF. CDR3 nucleotides: TGTGCCAGCAGCCATCCCCAAAACGGGGGACTAGCGGGAGGGCCGGGTGATACGCAGTATTTT.

This rearrangement joins TRBV29-1 to TRBJ1-2; no reliable D call. CDR3 size: 16 residues. Trimming cost V 4 bases and J 1 base, with 19 bases left between them. CDR1 is SQVTM, CDR2 ANQGSEA, per germline. CDR3 DNA: TGCAGCGTTGTTGTGATGGGAGGAAACATTAACTATGGCTACACCTTC. Residues: CSVVVMGGNINYGYTF.

This clonotype has just one count. This rearrangement joins TRBV5-1 to TRBJ2-6; D ambiguous. The CDR3 is 16 amino acids. Per the germline V gene, CDR1 is SGHRS and CDR2 is YFSETQ. Deletions cut 0 bases from V and 0 bases from J, with 7 bases between. The CDR3 DNA sequence: TGCGCCAGCAGCTTGGGAGTCCTCTCTGGGGCCAACGTCCTGACTTTC. It encodes CASSLGVLSGANVLTF.

A single count supports this clonotype. The V call is TRBV18, the J call TRBJ2-5; D may be TRBD2 (6 bases). This CDR3 contains 14 residues. V was trimmed by 0 bases and J by 5 bases, leaving 10 bases between them. Germline CDR1 KGHSH, CDR2 LQKENI. CDR3 sequence reads: CASSPPTSRETQYF. CDR3 coding DNA: TGTGCCAGCTCACCACCGACTAGTCGCGAGACCCAGTACTTC.

This chain joins TRBV20-1 and TRBJ2-5; TRBD1 aligns across 7 bases. V lost 5 bases and J lost 5; bases outside the gene matches: 11. This CDR3 contains 14 residues. CDR1 DFQATT and CDR2 SNEGSKA come from the germline V gene (reference sequence). CDR3 sequence: CSADRQGLWETQYF. The CDR3 DNA reads as TGCAGTGCTGACAGACAGGGTTTGTGGGAGACCCAGTACTTC.

A few counts support this clonotype. The chain links TRBV5-1 to TRBJ1-5; perhaps TRBD1 as D (5 bases). This CDR3 comprises 17 residues. Per germline, CDR1 SGHRS and CDR2 YFSETQ. Trimming pared 2 bases from V and 1 base from J, leaving 16 bases between. The DNA for the CDR3 is TGCGCCAGCAGCTTAGACGGTATTGGGGCGAGCAATCAGCCCCAGCATTTT. Protein sequence: CASSLDGIGASNQPQHF.

V and J are TRBV7-2 and TRBJ2-7, with a weak D call TRBD1 (6 bases). The CDR3 spans 14 residues. V was trimmed by 5 bases and J by 2 bases, leaving 13 bases between them. The germline gives CDR1 SGHTA, CDR2 FQGNSA. CDR3 DNA sequence: TGTGCCAGCAGCAGGGTACAGGGTACCTACGAGCAGTACTTC. Encoded protein: CASSRVQGTYEQYF.

This chain connects TRBV5-6 to TRBJ2-5; 10 bases are a match to TRBD2. The CDR3 sequence is 15 residues long. Per the germline V gene, CDR1 is SGHDT and CDR2 is YYEEEE. J lost 2 bases, V lost 1 base, and 2 bases had no gene match. CDR3: CASSLTSGEQETQYF. The DNA for the CDR3 is TGTGCCAGCAGCTTGACTAGCGGGGAACAAGAGACCCAGTACTTC.

The chain couples TRBV3-1 to TRBJ1-6, with D uncertain. The CDR3 length is 14 residues. Germline assignment: CDR1 LGHDT and CDR2 YNNKEL (reference sequence). Trimming took 0 bases from V and 6 from J, leaving 6 bases between them. CDR3 bases: TGTGCCAGCAGCCAAGATTCGGGTAATTCACCCCTCCACTTT. It yields the protein CASSQDSGNSPLHF.

This clonotype has a handful of counts. The gene calls are TRBV5-1 and TRBJ2-7, with D maybe TRBD1 (5 bases). V gave up 10 bases and J gave up 0 bases, with 17 bases separating them. The CDR3 sequence is 14 residues long. Germline loops: CDR1 SGHRS, CDR2 YFSETQ. In DNA, the CDR3 is TGCGCCTCGCGTGACAGTTATTCCTCCTACGAGCAGTACTTC. Translated: CASRDSYSSYEQYF.

The chain couples TRBV12-3 or TRBV12-4 to TRBJ2-3; no clear D. Trimming shortened V by 7 bases and J by 5 bases, and 10 bases separated the two germline ends. The CDR3 spans 12 residues. CDR3 nucleotide sequence: TGTGCCAGCACCCTCGAGGTAGATACGCAGTATTTT. As protein: CASTLEVDTQYF.

Concerning this clonotype: With a much larger clone just one base away, this may be a read error. The chain uses TRBV12-3 or TRBV12-4 and TRBJ2-1; 10 bases fit TRBD2. The CDR3 extends over 14 amino acids. Trimming cost V 5 bases and J 10 bases; bases outside gene matches: 8. The CDR3 DNA sequence: TGTGCCAGCAGTCTTTCTAGCGGGAGTAAGGAGCAGTTCTTC. It translates to CASSLSSGSKEQFF.

The chain carries TRBV4-2 and TRBJ1-2; D gene unclear. Germline CDR1 reads LGHNA; CDR2 reads YNFKEQ. Trimming removed 0 bases from V and 8 bases from J, with 19 bases in between. The CDR3 runs 16 residues. The CDR3: CASSQDGFLGPGGYTF. CDR3 DNA sequence: TGTGCCAGCAGCCAAGATGGTTTTCTAGGACCTGGGGGCTACACCTTC.

Details on this clonotype: A much larger clone differs by one base, so this may be a read error. The chain combines TRBV12-3 or TRBV12-4 with TRBJ2-5; D may match TRBD1 or TRBD2 (7 bases each). V lost 7 bases and J lost 4, with 19 bases in between. This CDR3 is built from 15 residues. CDR3 residues: CASTRGGASRETQYF. CDR3 DNA sequence: TGTGCCAGCACCAGGGGGGGGGCCTCGCGAGAGACCCAGTACTTC.

This rearrangement joins TRBV30 to TRBJ2-3; 7 bases align to TRBD2. The CDR3 length is 17 residues. CDR1 GTSNPN and CDR2 SVGIG come from the germline V gene (reference sequence). V lost 2 bases and J lost 0; bases outside the gene matches: 11. The CDR3 DNA reads TGTGCCTGGAGTCCAGCAGGCAGCGGGGCTAGCACAGATACGCAGTATTTT. Its protein is CAWSPAGSGASTDTQYF.

The chain recombines TRBV4-1 with TRBJ2-3; 7 bases map to TRBD1. Germline CDR1 is MGHRA and CDR2 is YSYEKL. The CDR3 sequence is 14 residues long. V was clipped by 2 bases and J by 4 bases; unmatched bases: 3. CDR3 bases: TGCGCCAGCAGCCAACAACAGGGGCCAGATACGCAGTATTTT. Translated: CASSQQQGPDTQYF.